These T cell receptor beta chains were read from a single sample in a study of molecular identifiers for immune sequencing clone quantification. TCRdb reprocessed the PCR reads with MiXCR, giving one entry per CDR3 protein. The sample lists a few hundred thousand distinct CDR3 sequences; over 20% were seen once. The sample taken for sequencing was naive CD8+ T cells from blood, with Jurkat cell RNA spiked in. These receptors all stem from a human donor in good health. Some libraries in this study had Jurkat cell RNA spiked in. The CDR3 runs from the conserved cysteine through the conserved F or W. The D gene is left open where the match is weak. The listing skips clone size in some rows; elsewhere it reads once, few, many or a size class.

d_gene	abundance	j_gene	v_gene	CDR3aa	CDR3nt
TRBD1	-	TRBJ1-4	TRBV11-2	CASSPWTGYGEKLFF	TGTGCCAGCAGCCCTTGGACAGGGTACGGTGAAAAACTGTTTTTT
TRBD2	many	TRBJ2-5	TRBV5-1	CASSLGGLAGSQETQYF	TGCGCCAGCAGCTTGGGAGGACTAGCGGGAAGTCAAGAGACCCAGTACTTC
TRBD2	many	TRBJ2-7	TRBV7-9	CASSLGKRELGSEQYF	TGTGCCAGCAGCTTAGGGAAGCGGGAGTTGGGGAGCGAGCAGTACTTC
-	-	TRBJ2-7	TRBV6-5	CASSCSGYEQYF	TGTGCCAGCAGTTGCTCGGGATACGAGCAGTACTTC
-	-	TRBJ2-5	TRBV7-7	CASSFGDGPQETQYF	TGTGCCAGCAGCTTTGGAGACGGGCCCCAAGAGACCCAGTACTTC
TRBD1	many	TRBJ2-7	TRBV14	CASSQTGTGVYEQYF	TGTGCCAGCAGCCAGACCGGGACAGGGGTTTACGAGCAGTACTTC
-	-	TRBJ2-1	TRBV7-3	CASSWRGEAYNEQFF	TGTGCCAGCAGTTGGAGGGGGGAAGCCTACAATGAGCAGTTCTTC
-	few	TRBJ1-2	TRBV4-3	CASSQSVNYGYTF	TGCGCCAGCAGCCAATCAGTAAACTATGGCTACACCTTC
TRBD2	many	TRBJ2-3	TRBV7-6	CASSLDTSGSRGTDTQYF	TGTGCCAGCAGCTTAGATACTAGCGGGAGTCGCGGCACAGATACGCAGTATTTT
TRBD2	once	TRBJ2-1	TRBV27	CASSLAGEKNEQFF	TGTGCCAGCAGTTTAGCGGGAGAGAAGAATGAGCAGTTCTTC
TRBD1	-	TRBJ1-4	TRBV29-1	CSVPGTGDGKLFF	TGCAGCGTCCCCGGGACAGGGGATGGAAAACTGTTCTTT
-	many	TRBJ1-1	TRBV7-8	CASSLAETLNTEAFF	TGTGCCAGCAGCTTAGCGGAAACTCTGAACACTGAAGCTTTCTTT
-	-	TRBJ2-2	TRBV3-1	CASSRAWDSSTVSGELFF	TGTGCCAGCAGCCGAGCTTGGGACTCCTCTACGGTGTCCGGGGAGCTGTTTTTT
-	few	TRBJ2-7	TRBV27	CASSSPGKSYEQYF	TGTGCCAGCAGTTCCCCAGGCAAATCCTACGAGCAGTACTTC
TRBD2	once	TRBJ2-2	TRBV19	CASSASGRNTGELFF	TGTGCCAGTAGTGCCAGCGGGAGGAACACCGGGGAGCTGTTTTTT
-	many	TRBJ2-7	TRBV27	CASSLASTPAEQYF	TGTGCCAGCAGTTTGGCTAGCACCCCCGCCGAGCAGTACTTC
TRBD1	few	TRBJ2-4	TRBV6-1	CASSHPLRGQGFGKNIQYF	TGTGCCAGCAGCCACCCCCTGAGGGGACAGGGATTCGGCAAAAACATTCAGTACTTC
TRBD2	-	TRBJ2-5	TRBV20-1	CSASSYTSGGETQYF	TGCAGTGCTAGCTCCTATACTAGCGGGGGAGAGACCCAGTACTTC
TRBD2	-	TRBJ2-5	TRBV5-3	CASSGGRDQETQYF	TGTGCCAGCAGCGGGGGGAGGGACCAAGAGACCCAGTACTTC
-	few	TRBJ2-1	TRBV7-9	CASSLGLVVSRGEQFF	TGTGCCAGCAGCTTAGGCCTAGTAGTTTCTAGGGGTGAGCAGTTCTTC
-	few	TRBJ2-5	TRBV19	CASSSRDQQETQYF	TGTGCCAGTAGTAGCCGGGACCAACAAGAGACCCAGTACTTC
TRBD1	few	TRBJ1-5	TRBV19	CASRGQGIQPQHF	TGTGCCAGCCGGGGACAGGGGATTCAGCCCCAGCATTTT
-	few	TRBJ1-2	TRBV13	CASSLSIDNYGYTF	TGTGCCAGCAGCCTTAGTATCGATAACTATGGCTACACCTTC
TRBD1	-	TRBJ2-7	TRBV20-1	CSATSRTGGYEQYF	TGCAGTGCCACCTCCCGGACAGGGGGTTACGAGCAGTACTTC
TRBD2	few	TRBJ2-7	TRBV4-1	CASSLTSGISYEQYF	TGCGCCAGCAGCCTCACTAGCGGGATCTCCTACGAGCAGTACTTC
-	many	TRBJ2-3	TRBV7-2	CASSLVVPDTQYF	TGTGCCAGCAGCTTAGTTGTTCCAGATACGCAGTATTTT
-	many	TRBJ1-5	TRBV15	CATSRPLMGHEALVRVNQPQHF	TGTGCCACCAGCAGGCCGCTGATGGGGCATGAAGCCCTCGTTAGAGTCAATCAGCCCCAGCATTTT
TRBD2	-	TRBJ2-3	TRBV5-4	CASSLTSGSLWTDTQYF	TGTGCCAGCAGCCTGACTAGCGGGAGTTTGTGGACAGATACGCAGTATTTT
-	few	TRBJ1-1	TRBV2	CASRRGNTEAFF	TGTGCCAGCAGAAGGGGGAACACTGAAGCTTTCTTT
TRBD2	many	TRBJ2-3	TRBV6-5	CASSLGTSRTDTQYF	TGTGCCAGCAGTCTCGGGACTAGCAGAACAGATACGCAGTATTTT
-	few	TRBJ2-5	TRBV6-5	CASSTSTGLQETQYF	TGTGCCAGCAGTACTTCAACAGGGTTACAAGAGACCCAGTACTTC
-	many	TRBJ2-3	TRBV29-1	CSIPRPPDTQYF	TGCAGCATCCCACGCCCCCCAGATACGCAGTATTTT
TRBD1	-	TRBJ1-1	TRBV11-2	CASSTSQGGRTEAFF	TGTGCCAGCAGCACTTCCCAGGGGGGGAGGACTGAAGCTTTCTTT
-	-	TRBJ2-7	TRBV27	CASSPQNRFGEQYF	TGTGCCAGCAGCCCACAAAACCGATTTGGCGAGCAGTACTTC
-	-	TRBJ1-3	TRBV5-4	CASSWGLSSGNTIYF	TGTGCCAGCAGCTGGGGGCTATCCTCTGGAAACACCATATATTTT
TRBD2	few	TRBJ2-3	TRBV13	CASSSNSDGLAGIRDTQYF	TGTGCCAGCAGCTCTAATTCCGACGGACTAGCGGGGATCAGAGATACGCAGTATTTT